The T cell receptor (beta chain) described here comes from a study of shared T cell receptors in the human thymus. Germline-derived CDR1 and CDR2 are MDHEN and SYDVKM. The CDR3 is 14 residues long. Trimming took 9 bases from V and 4 from J; bases not matched to a gene: 8. Clones were sequenced by immunoSEQ multiplex PCR, and TCRdb holds only the in-frame ones, with some missing. Altogether 640,000 or so clones are present, approximately 89% being singletons, with the ten largest covering about 0.0094%. These data also featured in a second study, about human thymus T cells. From that second work: Those donating were healthy Finnish infants in corrective surgery for congenital heart defects. Resections obtained during corrective heart surgery supplied the thymus tissue. Use of V and J genes seemed skewed within the thymic and blood repertoires. Thymic repertoires of unrelated individuals were reported in related research to overlap highly.

The sequenced sample was thymocytes. The TCR originated in a boy in the first two years of life with a congenital heart defect. This chain uses TRBV28 with TRBJ1-5; 8 nucleotides match TRBD1. CDR3 nucleotide sequence: TGTGCCAGTAGAAGGACAGGGTTTAATCAGCCCCAGCATTTT. It specifies CASRRTGFNQPQHF.